These 15 T cell receptor beta chains share one sample of origin, sequenced in a study of cytomegalovirus exposure and HLA in healthy donors. Primers for the PCR totalled 60 Vbeta and 13 Jbeta. Repertoires were generated with immunoSEQ multiplex PCR, while TCRdb's copy carries only in-frame clones and drops some. The sample has approximately 190,000 clones, 82% seen once; the top ten hold 0.075% to 0.1%. Sequenced sample: PBMCs. These receptors originate from a boy aged 2-15 years in good health and CMV-seronegative.

The genes are TRBV19 and TRBJ2-2; no firm D call. Per the germline V gene, CDR1 is LNHDA and CDR2 is SQIVND (reference sequence). The CDR3 contains 15 residues. V dropped 3 bases and J dropped 2 bases, with 10 bases sitting between them. This CDR3 is CASSMLNRNTGELFF. The CDR3, as DNA: TGTGCCAGTAGTATGCTTAACAGAAACACCGGGGAGCTGTTTTTT. The entire variable domain, with the rest obtained from reference TRBV19 and TRBJ2-2, is as follows: DGGITQSPKYLFRKEGQNVTLSCEQNLNHDAMYWYRQDPGQGLRLIYYSQIVNDFQKGDIAEGYSVSREKKESFPLTVTSAQKNPTAFYLCASSMLNRNTGELFFGEGSRLTVL.

The CDR3 is CASSQGADGYEQYF. The DNA for the CDR3 is TGTGCCAGCAGTCAGGGGGCGGATGGGTACGAGCAGTACTTC. The rearrangement joins TRBV28 to TRBJ2-5; 8 nucleotides agree with TRBD1. The closer fit of TRBJ2-7 to the DNA end suggests the J call may be wrong. This CDR3 has 14 residues. Germline loops: CDR1 MDHEN, CDR2 SYDVKM.

The chain employs TRBV6-5 and TRBJ2-3; 7 bases match TRBD2. The germline V gene encodes CDR1 MNHEY and CDR2 SVGAGI. Trimming at V came to 5 bases and at J to 6 bases, leaving 8 bases not matched to a gene. The CDR3 spans 14 residues. The CDR3 DNA reads as TGTGCCAGCAGTACCCCCGGACTAGTGGATACGCAGTATTTT. It is translated as CASSTPGLVDTQYF.

The rearrangement joins TRBV5-1 to TRBJ2-7, with D uncertain. The germline CDR1 and CDR2 sequences are SGHRS and YFSETQ. Trimming stripped 0 bases from V and 3 bases from J, with 13 bases between. The CDR3 is 15 residues long. CDR3 sequence (DNA): TGCGCCAGCAGCTTGGATTCAGGTTCCTACTACGAGCAGTACTTC. It specifies CASSLDSGSYYEQYF.

The chain employs TRBV11-2 and TRBJ2-7; possible D gene TRBD1, 5 bases. Trimming pared 6 bases from V and 3 bases from J, leaving 9 bases between. Germline values: CDR1 SGHAT, CDR2 FQNNGV. The CDR3 is made up of 12 amino acids. Written as DNA, the CDR3 is TGTGCCAGCAGTCCTGACAGCTACGAGCAGTACTTC. Protein: CASSPDSYEQYF.

The rearrangement joins TRBV6-5 to TRBJ2-5, with 13 bases matching TRBD2. Matching the DNA end better, TRBJ2-7 makes the J call doubtful. Germline CDR1 is MNHEY and CDR2 is SVGAGI. There are 15 residues in the CDR3. The CDR3 sequence: CASSRLAGGPYEQYF. The CDR3 nucleotides read TGTGCCAGCAGCCGACTAGCGGGGGGTCCCTACGAGCAGTACTTC.

The rearrangement uses TRBV7-2 and TRBJ1-1; D is uncertain. In germline, CDR1 is SGHTA, CDR2 FQGNSA. The CDR3 is made up of 13 amino acids. V lost 3 bases to trimming and J lost 7 bases, with 12 bases between them. CDR3 sequence reads: CASSFRLEGEAFF. CDR3 bases: TGTGCCAGCAGCTTTAGGTTGGAGGGTGAAGCTTTCTTT.

The chain links TRBV5-4 to TRBJ1-6, with TRBD1 matching 9 bases. The CDR3 covers 15 residues. The germline gives CDR1 SGHNT, CDR2 YYREEE (reference sequence). V lost 3 bases and J lost 10; bases outside the gene matches: 8. CDR3 in amino acids: CASSSAGQGTSPLHF. DNA of the CDR3: TGTGCCAGCAGCTCGGCCGGACAGGGGACCTCACCCCTCCACTTT.

This chain connects TRBV18 to TRBJ2-1; 11 bases are shared with TRBD1. V lost 3 bases to trimming and J lost 7 bases; unmatched junction nucleotides: 8. CDR1 KGHSH and CDR2 LQKENI come from the germline V gene. This CDR3 region has 16 residues. CDR3 protein: CASSPSPGTGGNEQFF. The CDR3 DNA follows: TGTGCCAGCTCACCCTCCCCCGGGACAGGGGGAAATGAGCAGTTCTTC.

The chain links TRBV9 to TRBJ2-1; 11 bases map to TRBD2. The V gene end was trimmed by 1 base and the J gene end by 4 bases; junction bases not matched to a gene: 4. This CDR3 has 16 amino acids. The germline CDR1 and CDR2 sequences are SGDLS and YYNGEE. For the CDR3, the DNA is TGTGCCAGCAGCGTATCCGGGACTAGCGGTTACAATGAGCAGTTCTTC. As protein: CASSVSGTSGYNEQFF.

The chain employs TRBV7-2 and TRBJ2-1; 12 nucleotides agree with TRBD1. V lost 5 bases to trimming and J lost 6 bases; unmatched junction nucleotides: 5. Germline V lookup: CDR1 SGHTA, CDR2 FQGNSA. The length of the CDR3 is 15 residues. Written as DNA, the CDR3 is TGTGCCAGCAGCAAACCGGGACAGGGGGCCAATGAGCAGTTCTTC. Its translation: CASSKPGQGANEQFF.

This clone has only a few counts. The V and J genes are TRBV4-1 and TRBJ1-2, with 7 bases lining up with TRBD1. Germline trimming cut 0 bases from V and 4 bases from J; bases unmatched to any gene: 8. Germline-derived CDR1 and CDR2 are MGHRA and YSYEKL. The CDR3 is 16 residues long. CDR3 loop: CASSQDPRGLGYGYTF. The CDR3 DNA reads as TGCGCCAGCAGCCAAGATCCAAGGGGGCTTGGCTATGGCTACACCTTC.

This clone came up once. This chain uses TRBV29-1 with TRBJ1-2, with D possibly matching TRBD1 (5 bases). The germline V gene encodes CDR1 SQVTM and CDR2 ANQGSEA. The V end was cut by 4 bases, the J end by 8 bases, with 17 bases between. The CDR3 totals 13 residues. DNA of the CDR3: TGCAGCGTTGCTGCAGGGATTCACGGGGGCTACACCTTC. The encoded protein is CSVAAGIHGGYTF.

The J gene is TRBJ2-5, the V gene TRBV7-9; the match to TRBD2 covers 10 bases. The DNA end favors TRBJ2-7, so the J call may be wrong. CDR1 is SEHNR, CDR2 FQNEAQ, per germline (reference sequence). The CDR3 is 16 amino acids. The CDR3, as DNA: TGTGCCAGCAGCCAGGGGAGGCTAGCGGGGGACTACGAGCAGTACTTC. Its protein is CASSQGRLAGDYEQYF.

The V and J genes are TRBV9 and TRBJ2-7; 7 bases are a match to TRBD2. Per germline, CDR1 SGDLS and CDR2 YYNGEE. J was trimmed by 4 bases and V by 0 bases; bases with no gene match: 10. This CDR3 has 16 residues. As DNA, the CDR3 is TGTGCCAGCAGCGTAGGTAGAAGCGGAGCGGGGTACGAGCAGTACTTC. It is translated as CASSVGRSGAGYEQYF.